Below, 7 T cell receptor beta chains from the same sample are listed, as sequenced in a study of cytomegalovirus exposure and HLA in healthy donors. The assay was immunoSEQ multiplex PCR, and TCRdb's table has in-frame clones only and misses some. The data show 68,000 or so clones, 91% seen once. The sample consisted of PBMCs. The receptors derive from a man in his late teens or twenties in good health and CMV-seronegative.

The chain combines TRBV6-5 with TRBJ2-7, with 7 positions matching TRBD1. Trimming cost V 6 bases and J 3 bases; bases outside gene matches: 5. The CDR3 sequence is 13 residues long. Germline CDR1 and CDR2: MNHEY and SVGAGI. As DNA, the CDR3 is TGTGCCAGCAGGCCGACAGGGAACTACGAGCAGTACTTC. It codes for CASRPTGNYEQYF.

This chain uses TRBV10-3 with TRBJ2-5; 7 nucleotides match TRBD1. Trimming took 3 bases from V and 4 from J; bases not matched to a gene: 2. CDR1 is ENHRY and CDR2 is SYGVKD in the germline V gene. This CDR3 comprises 13 residues. CDR3 coding DNA: TGTGCCATCAGTGAAGGGACAGTAGAGACCCAGTACTTC. Protein: CAISEGTVETQYF.

V gene TRBV9 combines with J gene TRBJ2-2; D might be TRBD2 (5 bases). Germline V gene lookup returns CDR1 SGDLS and CDR2 YYNGEE. Trimming left V 3 bases short and J 3 bases short, with 9 bases between. The CDR3 runs to 14 residues. CDR3 coding DNA: TGTGCCAGCAGCGCATTCGGGGACACCGGGGAGCTGTTTTTT. Translating gives CASSAFGDTGELFF.

The V call is TRBV9, the J call TRBJ2-3; the match to TRBD2 covers 11 bases. This CDR3 comprises 16 residues. Germline assignment: CDR1 SGDLS and CDR2 YYNGEE. J gave up 4 bases and V 3 bases, and 7 bases lay outside the gene matches. The CDR3 loop reads CASSATSGAGADTQYF. Written as DNA, the CDR3 is TGTGCCAGCAGCGCGACTAGCGGGGCGGGGGCAGATACGCAGTATTTT.

The chain recombines TRBV30 with TRBJ2-6; D call uncertain. Germline CDR1 and CDR2: GTSNPN and SVGIG (reference sequence). V gave up 0 bases and J gave up 3 bases, with 6 bases separating them. The CDR3 totals 14 residues. The CDR3 DNA follows: TGTGCCTGGAGTGTCTCAGTTGGGGCCAACGTCCTGACTTTC. Protein: CAWSVSVGANVLTF.

The table lists this clone with a count of one. The rearrangement links TRBV7-3 to TRBJ2-3; 7 nucleotides match TRBD2. CDR1 and CDR2 from the germline V gene are SGHTA and FQGTGA. The CDR3 spans 16 residues. J gave up 6 bases and V 0 bases, and 9 bases lay outside the gene matches. In DNA, the CDR3 is TGTGCCAGCAGCTTAACTGGGGCGGGAGTGACTGATACGCAGTATTTT. It translates to CASSLTGAGVTDTQYF. Looking up the rest from reference TRBV7-3 and TRBJ2-3 gives the full variable domain: GAGVSQTPSNKVTEKGKYVELRCDPISGHTALYWYRQSLGQGPEFLIYFQGTGAADDSGLPNDRFFAVRPEGSVSTLKIQRTERGDSAVYLCASSLTGAGVTDTQYFGPGTRLTVL.

The chain combines TRBV6-5 with TRBJ2-3, with 8 bases lining up with TRBD2. J lost 5 bases, V lost 6 bases, and 7 bases had no gene match. The V gene's germline CDR1 is MNHEY and CDR2 SVGAGI. CDR3 length: 14 amino acids. CDR3 nucleotide sequence: TGTGCCAGCAGGAGAGCGGGAGAGGGAGATACGCAGTATTTT. As protein: CASRRAGEGDTQYF.